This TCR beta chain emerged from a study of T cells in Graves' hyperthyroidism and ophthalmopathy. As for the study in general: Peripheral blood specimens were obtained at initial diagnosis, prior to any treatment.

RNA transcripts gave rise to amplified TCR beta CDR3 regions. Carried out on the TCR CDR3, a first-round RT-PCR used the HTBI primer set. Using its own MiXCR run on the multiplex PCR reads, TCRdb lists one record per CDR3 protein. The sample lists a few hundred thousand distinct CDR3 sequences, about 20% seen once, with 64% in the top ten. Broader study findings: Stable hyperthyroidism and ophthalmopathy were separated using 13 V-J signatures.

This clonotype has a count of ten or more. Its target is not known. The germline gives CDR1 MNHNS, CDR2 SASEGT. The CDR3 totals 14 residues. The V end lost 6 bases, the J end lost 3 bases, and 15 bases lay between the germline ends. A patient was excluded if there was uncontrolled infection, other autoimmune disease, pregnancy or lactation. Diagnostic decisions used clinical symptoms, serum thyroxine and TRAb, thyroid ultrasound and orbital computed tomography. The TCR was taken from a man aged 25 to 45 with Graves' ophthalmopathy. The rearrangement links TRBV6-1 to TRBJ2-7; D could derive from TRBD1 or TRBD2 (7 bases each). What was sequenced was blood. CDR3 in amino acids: CASSRGGQFYEQYF. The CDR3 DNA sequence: TGTGCCAGCAGCAGGGGGGGACAGTTCTACGAGCAGTACTTC.